This T cell receptor (beta chain) is drawn from a study of chemoradiotherapy in HPV16-positive cancers. The data were produced by immunoSEQ multiplex PCR, yet TCRdb's version contains in-frame clones alone and is incomplete. The sample consists of about 15,000 clones, 60% to 75% of them appearing once. Per the germline V gene, CDR1 is SGHDT and CDR2 is YYEEEE. This CDR3 comprises 17 residues. V lost 2 bases and J lost 5, with 22 bases in between. The rearrangement uses TRBV5-6 and TRBJ1-1, with D possibly matching TRBD1 (5 bases). The clonotype originates from a human donor with HPV-associated anogenital cancer. Sample collection occurred from a patient who underwent chemoradiotherapy. This chain's CDR3 is CASSFLSLAGRGTEAFF. In DNA form, the CDR3 reads TGTGCCAGCAGCTTTTTGAGTCTCGCAGGGAGGGGTACTGAAGCTTTCTTT. The variable domain in full, with the rest retrieved from reference TRBV5-6 and TRBJ1-1, is DAGVTQSPTHLIKTRGQQVTLRCSPKSGHDTVSWYQQALGQGPQFIFQYYEEEERQRGNFPDRFSGHQFPNYSSELNVNALLLGDSALYLCASSFLSLAGRGTEAFFGQGTRLTVV.